The clone carrying this T cell receptor (beta chain) showed up just a few times. Its antigen is unknown. Germline CDR1 is MNHEY and CDR2 is SMNVEV (reference sequence). V was clipped by 0 bases and J by 1 base, with 10 bases between them. CDR3 length equals 16 residues. This entry belongs to a study of blood T cells in healthy people across ages. Whole-study findings and limits: Roughly linearly, TCR beta diversity per million T cells fell as age increased. Unknown donor CMV status possibly confounded expanded clonotype changes. The study found TCR beta diversity correlated strongly with naive T cell percentage.

The authors ran a second PCR of about 7 to 11 cycles using a sample-barcoded 5' primer and a J-beta primer mix. Paired-end reads containing CDR3 totaled no fewer than 2.5 million for each sample. From the 5' RACE reads, TCRdb called clonotypes with MiXCR, one entry per CDR3 protein. Here the sample spans just under 750,000 distinct CDR3 sequences, around a fifth being singletons. Sequencing input: blood. This receptor was identified in a man in his 70s in good health. The chain is built from TRBV27 and TRBJ1-5; no definite D call. The CDR3 sequence is CASSLSLALSNQPQHF. The CDR3 coding sequence is TGTGCCAGCAGTTTATCGCTGGCCTTGAGCAATCAGCCCCAGCATTTT.